This T cell receptor beta chain was obtained from a study of beta chain features in type 1 diabetes. Findings of the study overall: Here, the possible influence of HLA type (on TCRB rearrangement) remained unresolved. TCRB CDR3s were moderately but significantly shorter in Type 1 diabetes patients in all four CD4+ subsets.

Expressed TCRB transcripts were sequenced because the entire RNA isolate underwent reverse transcription. For naive, central memory and regulatory T cell samples, reads averaged around 3.8 million. The data were produced by immunoSEQ multiplex PCR, yet TCRdb's version contains in-frame clones alone and is incomplete. The data show 640,000 or so clones, about 14% seen once. The table lists this clone with a few counts. Its cognate antigen is unknown. CDR1 LNHDA and CDR2 SQIVND come from the germline V gene (reference sequence). The CDR3 length is 15 residues. With 3 bases removed from V and 5 bases from J, the gap between germline ends came to 16 bases.

The sequencing input was naive CD4+ T cells from blood. The rearrangement joins TRBV19 to TRBJ2-5; no firm D call. The receptor was isolated from a man between 18 and 35 years old with type 1 diabetes. In DNA, the CDR3 is TGTGCCAGTAGTATCTCGGAGAAAAGAAGGGAGACCCAGTACTTC. It codes for CASSISEKRRETQYF.